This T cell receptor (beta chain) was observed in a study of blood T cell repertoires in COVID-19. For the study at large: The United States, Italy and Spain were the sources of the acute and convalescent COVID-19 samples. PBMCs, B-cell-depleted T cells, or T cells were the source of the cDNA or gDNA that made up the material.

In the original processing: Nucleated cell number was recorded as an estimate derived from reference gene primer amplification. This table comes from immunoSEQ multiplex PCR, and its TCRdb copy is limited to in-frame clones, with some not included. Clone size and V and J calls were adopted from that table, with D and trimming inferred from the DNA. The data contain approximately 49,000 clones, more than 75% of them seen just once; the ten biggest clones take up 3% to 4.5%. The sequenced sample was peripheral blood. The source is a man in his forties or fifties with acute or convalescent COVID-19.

In DNA form, the CDR3 reads TGTGCCAGCCGACTCGGGTCCTATAATTCACCCCTCCACTTT. Amino acids: CASRLGSYNSPLHF. J is TRBJ1-6 and V is TRBV7-9; D gene unclear. The germline V and J ends were trimmed by 8 bases and 1 base, with 9 bases remaining between them. The CDR3 is made up of 14 amino acids. The V gene's germline CDR1 is SEHNR and CDR2 FQNEAQ (reference sequence).